A single sample is the source of the 22 T cell receptor beta chains below, sequenced in a study of blood T cell repertoires in COVID-19. The protocol was immunoSEQ multiplex PCR, while the TCRdb copy is restricted to in-frame clones and leaves out a portion. The sample carries about 220,000 clones, 84% recorded once. The sequenced sample consisted of peripheral blood. Receptors originate from a man aged 50-59 years with active or convalescent COVID-19.

The V gene is TRBV4-1, the J gene TRBJ1-5; D call uncertain. V was pared by 0 bases and J by 3 bases, with 9 bases between. The CDR3 extends over 15 amino acids. CDR1 is MGHRA and CDR2 is YSYEKL in the germline V gene. This CDR3 reads CASSQEGRLNQPQHF. CDR3 coding DNA: TGCGCCAGCAGCCAAGAAGGGAGACTCAATCAGCCCCAGCATTTT.

This clone was seen only a few times. This chain joins TRBV7-2 and TRBJ1-6, with 9 bases fitting TRBD1. The V gene's germline CDR1 is SGHTA and CDR2 FQGNSA. CDR3 length: 15 residues. V dropped 3 bases and J dropped 7; count of bases not matched to a gene: 4. This CDR3 reads CASSFLGQGNSPLHF. Written as DNA, the CDR3 is TGTGCCAGCAGCTTCTTGGGACAGGGAAATTCACCCCTCCACTTT.

This CDR3 reads CASSEIGASGGGQETQYF. CDR3 sequence (DNA): TGTGCCAGCAGTGAAATCGGGGCTAGCGGAGGGGGGCAAGAGACCCAGTACTTC. The V and J genes are TRBV6-1 and TRBJ2-5; D may be TRBD2 (7 bases). The V end lost 2 bases, the J end lost 2 bases, and 21 bases lay between the germline ends. The CDR3 runs 18 residues. Germline CDR1 is MNHNS and CDR2 is SASEGT.

This chain joins TRBV4-1 and TRBJ2-7, with a tentative D call TRBD1 (5 bases). The CDR3 contains 14 residues. V lost 4 bases and J lost 3, with 13 bases in between. The germline V gene encodes CDR1 MGHRA and CDR2 YSYEKL. Written as DNA, the CDR3 is TGCGCCAGCAGCCTCAGGGTCATAGACTACGAGCAGTACTTC. It codes for CASSLRVIDYEQYF.

This clone was found a few times. Other DNA sequences in the sample encode the same CDR3. V usage is TRBV28 and J usage is TRBJ1-2, with 10 bases fitting TRBD1. Per the germline V gene, CDR1 is MDHEN and CDR2 is SYDVKM. Trimming at V came to 8 bases and at J to 5 bases, leaving 2 bases not matched to a gene. The CDR3 is made up of 12 amino acids. The CDR3 is CASGDRGYGYTF. The CDR3 coding sequence is TGTGCCAGCGGGGACAGGGGATATGGCTACACCTTC.

CDR3: CASSQDPGTVNEQFF. CDR3 bases: TGCGCCAGCAGCCAAGACCCCGGGACAGTGAATGAGCAGTTCTTC. The V call is TRBV4-3, the J call TRBJ2-1; 7 bases match TRBD1. The CDR3 has 15 residues. The V and J ends lost 0 bases and 7 bases, in that order; junction bases with no gene match: 6. Per the germline V gene, CDR1 is LGHNA and CDR2 is YSLEER.

J is TRBJ1-2 and V is TRBV6-2 or TRBV6-3; no reliable D call. Trimming took 2 bases from V and 3 from J, leaving 7 bases between them. Germline V lookup: CDR1 MNHEY, CDR2 SVGEGT. This CDR3 comprises 13 residues. CDR3 loop: CASSYGTDYGYTF. The CDR3 DNA reads as TGTGCCAGCAGTTACGGCACAGACTATGGCTACACCTTC.

In nucleotides, the CDR3 is TGTGCCAGCAGGCTACAGGGGGCGCTCTCCGGGGAGCTGTTTTTT. Its translation: CASRLQGALSGELFF. This chain uses TRBV27 with TRBJ2-2, with TRBD1 matching 9 bases. The germline gives CDR1 MNHEY, CDR2 SMNVEV (reference sequence). The V gene end was trimmed by 6 bases and the J gene end by 6 bases; junction bases not matched to a gene: 8. This CDR3 comprises 15 residues.

V is TRBV2 and J is TRBJ1-4; a possible D gene is TRBD1 (6 bases). This CDR3 spans 12 amino acids. Germline V gives CDR1 SNHLY, CDR2 FYNNEI. V shed 8 bases and J shed 8 bases, with 12 bases lying between them. This CDR3 reads CASSRQAEKLFF. DNA of the CDR3: TGTGCCAGCTCCAGACAGGCCGAAAAACTGTTTTTT.

The chain uses TRBV7-2 and TRBJ2-5; TRBD2 might be the D (5 bases). V lost 2 bases and J 1 base, leaving 8 bases between the germline ends. Germline CDR1 is SGHTA and CDR2 is FQGNSA. This CDR3 region has 14 residues. The CDR3 is CASSLRGRQETQYF. As DNA, the CDR3 is TGTGCCAGCAGCTTAAGAGGGCGCCAAGAGACCCAGTACTTC.

V gene TRBV6-6 combines with J gene TRBJ1-6, with a possible D match to TRBD1 (6 bases). V lost 5 bases and J 0 bases, leaving 17 bases between the germline ends. Germline values: CDR1 MNHNY, CDR2 SVGAGI (reference sequence). The CDR3 has 18 amino acids. CDR3: CASSPHEDRSSYNSPLHF. The DNA for the CDR3 is TGTGCCAGCAGTCCTCACGAAGACAGGAGCTCCTATAATTCACCCCTCCACTTT.

CDR3 amino acids: CASSVNMVRETQYF. The CDR3 DNA reads as TGTGCCAGCAGCGTAAATATGGTTCGGGAGACCCAGTACTTC. The chain combines TRBV9 with TRBJ2-5; no definite D call. This CDR3 is 14 amino acids long. CDR1 is SGDLS, CDR2 YYNGEE, per germline. V lost 1 base, J lost 5 bases, and 12 bases lay in between.

CDR3 bases: TGTGCCAGCAGCTTACAGGGGGCCACAGATACGCAGTATTTT. It is translated as CASSLQGATDTQYF. The rearrangement links TRBV11-2 to TRBJ2-3; TRBD1 agrees at 8 bases. This CDR3 is 14 amino acids long. CDR1 is SGHAT and CDR2 is FQNNGV in the germline V gene. V was pared by 2 bases and J by 2 bases, with 0 bases of the junction left unmatched.

The gene calls are TRBV7-2 and TRBJ2-5, with D tentatively TRBD1 (5 bases). CDR1 and CDR2 (germline): SGHTA, FQGNSA. The CDR3 contains 14 residues. The V end was cut by 5 bases, the J end by 4 bases, with 14 bases between. This CDR3 is CASSPQRQSETQYF. The CDR3 bases are TGTGCCAGCAGCCCTCAACGACAGTCAGAGACCCAGTACTTC.

The chain employs TRBV27 and TRBJ1-6, with 8 bases identical to TRBD1. The junction had 4 bases not matched to a gene; V was cut back by 8 bases and J by 4 bases. CDR1 and CDR2 (germline): MNHEY, SMNVEV (reference sequence). This CDR3 spans 14 amino acids. CDR3 protein: CASDRDRYNSPLHF. Here the CDR3 DNA reads TGTGCCAGCGACCGGGACAGGTATAATTCACCCCTCCACTTT.

This clone appeared a few times. The chain recombines TRBV9 with TRBJ2-7; possible D gene TRBD2, 6 bases. Germline CDR1 SGDLS, CDR2 YYNGEE. V dropped 2 bases and J dropped 6 bases, with 15 bases sitting between them. This CDR3 comprises 14 residues. The CDR3 loop is CASSVRLGYGEQYV. CDR3 nucleotide sequence: TGTGCCAGCAGCGTCCGACTAGGATACGGCGAGCAGTACGTC.

The V gene is TRBV13, the J gene TRBJ2-5, with D unclear. From germline, CDR1 is PRHDT and CDR2 FYEKMQ (reference sequence). This CDR3 contains 13 residues. Trimming removed 5 bases from V and 1 base from J, with 8 bases in between. CDR3 coding DNA: TGTGCCAGCAGCCCTCCCCTCCAAGAGACCCAGTACTTC. Residues: CASSPPLQETQYF.

The table lists this clone with a few counts. V usage is TRBV12-3 or TRBV12-4 and J usage is TRBJ2-1; TRBD2 aligns across 8 bases. After removal of 5 bases from V and 11 bases from J, the junction contained 5 bases not matched to a gene. This CDR3 comprises 12 residues. The CDR3 DNA follows: TGTGCCAGCAGTGCGGGGGGTAGACAGCAGTTCTTC. This codes for CASSAGGRQQFF.

CDR3 in DNA: TGTGCCAGCAGTATAATACAGGGCGTTAATTCACCCCTCCACTTT. This encodes CASSIIQGVNSPLHF. The rearrangement joins TRBV7-2 to TRBJ1-6; maybe TRBD1 (6 bases). Looked up from germline, CDR1 is SGHTA and CDR2 is FQGNSA. CDR3 length: 15 residues. V lost 6 bases and J 6 bases, leaving 15 bases between the germline ends.

The rearrangement uses TRBV27 and TRBJ2-1, with TRBD2 as a possible D gene (6 bases). This CDR3 comprises 16 residues. V was shortened by 3 bases and J by 10 bases, with 22 bases between the two germline ends. Germline-derived CDR1 and CDR2 are MNHEY and SMNVEV (reference sequence). CDR3 nucleotides: TGTGCCAGCAGTTTCTTAGGGACTCCGACGAATAACGAGCAGTTCTTC. Its translation is CASSFLGTPTNNEQFF.

The V and J genes are TRBV7-2 and TRBJ1-6; D remains unclear. V was clipped by 5 bases and J by 7 bases, with 6 bases between them. The CDR3 is 12 residues long. Germline CDR1 SGHTA, CDR2 FQGNSA. The CDR3 loop is CASSHLNSPLHF. The CDR3 DNA sequence: TGTGCCAGCAGCCATCTAAATTCACCCCTCCACTTT.

The chain carries TRBV29-1 and TRBJ1-6, with 8 bases lining up with TRBD1. Germline V gene data show CDR1 as SQVTM and CDR2 as ANQGSEA. After removal of 5 bases from V and 8 bases from J, the junction contained 17 bases not matched to a gene. This CDR3 has 17 residues. The CDR3 sequence is CSVRSGLRAGQDSPLHF. DNA for the CDR3: TGCAGCGTTCGCAGCGGCCTTCGGGCGGGACAGGATTCACCCCTCCACTTT. Filled out from reference TRBV29-1 and TRBJ1-6, the complete variable domain reads SAVISQKPSRDICQRGTSLTIQCQVDSQVTMMFWYRQQPGQSLTLIATANQGSEATYESGFVIDKFPISRPNLTFSTLTVSNMSPEDSSIYLCSVRSGLRAGQDSPLHFGNGTRLTVT.